The 25 T cell receptor beta chains presented below share a single source sample, sequenced in a study of cytomegalovirus exposure and HLA in healthy donors. The PCR contained 60 Vbeta and 13 Jbeta primers. Assay used: immunoSEQ multiplex PCR; TCRdb lists only in-frame clones, some missing. Of approximately 290,000 clones listed, 80% are singletons. Sequencing was performed on PBMCs. The receptors come from a girl aged 2-10 years in good health and CMV-seronegative.

The chain couples TRBV5-4 to TRBJ2-1; 9 positions match TRBD2. There are 15 residues in the CDR3. Germline CDR1 is SGHNT and CDR2 is YYREEE (reference sequence). The V segment lost 2 bases and the J segment 8 bases; nucleotides outside the gene matches: 8. In nucleotides, the CDR3 is TGTGCCAGCAGCTTTGGCGGGAGGGCCGGGGATGAGCAGTTCTTC. Amino acid sequence: CASSFGGRAGDEQFF.

This clone showed up just a few times. The chain links TRBV11-2 to TRBJ2-7; 9 positions agree with TRBD2. The germline V gene encodes CDR1 SGHAT and CDR2 FQNNGV. The trim removed 5 bases at V and 6 bases at J, leaving 8 bases unmatched. This CDR3 is built from 14 residues. The CDR3 spells CASSPRTSVPEQYF. The CDR3 DNA reads TGTGCCAGCAGCCCCCGGACTAGCGTTCCCGAGCAGTACTTC.

There are a few counts of this clone. This chain links TRBV5-8 with TRBJ2-1, with 9 positions matching TRBD1. With V trimmed by 1 base and J by 8 bases, 4 bases remained unmatched. CDR1 and CDR2 from the germline V gene are SGHTS and YDEGEE. The CDR3 runs to 14 residues. CDR3 sequence: CASSLRDRAHEQFF. For the CDR3, the DNA is TGTGCCAGCAGCTTGAGGGACAGGGCCCATGAGCAGTTCTTC.

This clone appeared a single time. The chain couples TRBV19 to TRBJ2-7, with D perhaps TRBD1 (6 bases). In germline, CDR1 is LNHDA, CDR2 SQIVND (reference sequence). The CDR3 spans 17 residues. Trimming left V 4 bases short and J 9 bases short, with 28 bases between. The CDR3 region has the DNA TGTGCCAGTAGTACCCTACCTATGGGGACAAGGGCAGCCGGGCAGTACTTC. It encodes CASSTLPMGTRAAGQYF.

This clone appeared a single time. V usage is TRBV6-6 and J usage is TRBJ2-5; 9 bases map to TRBD1. CDR1 is MNHNY and CDR2 is SVGAGI in the germline V gene (reference sequence). The V gene end was trimmed by 5 bases and the J gene end by 4 bases; junction bases not matched to a gene: 8. The CDR3 runs to 15 residues. The CDR3, as DNA: TGTGCCAGCAGTCACAGGGGGCTCGGGGGAGAGACCCAGTACTTC. Protein: CASSHRGLGGETQYF.

The chain carries TRBV19 and TRBJ2-1, with D perhaps TRBD1 (5 bases). There are 15 residues in the CDR3. The V gene lost 4 bases and the J gene lost 0 bases, with 10 bases spanning the gap. Germline V gives CDR1 LNHDA, CDR2 SQIVND (reference sequence). The CDR3 DNA follows: TGTGCCAGTAGTAAGCAGGGTAGCTCCTACAATGAGCAGTTCTTC. This codes for CASSKQGSSYNEQFF. The whole variable domain, filled in from reference TRBV19 and TRBJ2-1, reads DGGITQSPKYLFRKEGQNVTLSCEQNLNHDAMYWYRQDPGQGLRLIYYSQIVNDFQKGDIAEGYSVSREKKESFPLTVTSAQKNPTAFYLCASSKQGSSYNEQFFGPGTRLTVL.

The gene calls are TRBV4-2 and TRBJ2-3; 9 nucleotides match TRBD2. Germline lookup yields CDR1 LGHNA and CDR2 YNFKEQ. The CDR3 loop spans 16 amino acids. The trim removed 4 bases at V and 4 bases at J, leaving 9 bases unmatched. CDR3 in amino acids: CASSPERGAGSDTQYF. CDR3 nucleotides: TGTGCCAGCAGCCCCGAGCGGGGGGCAGGGTCAGATACGCAGTATTTT.

The rearrangement links TRBV30 to TRBJ1-1, with D maybe TRBD1 (5 bases). The CDR3 is 16 residues long. Germline V gene data show CDR1 as GTSNPN and CDR2 as SVGIG (reference sequence). The V end lost 0 bases, the J end lost 1 base, and 15 bases lay between the germline ends. CDR3 nucleotide sequence: TGTGCCTGGAGTGTCCCACGCGGGGGGTCGAACACTGAAGCTTTCTTT. Residues: CAWSVPRGGSNTEAFF.

In regard to this clone: The sample contains more than one DNA sequence encoding this CDR3. This sequence joins TRBV7-3 and TRBJ1-1; D call uncertain. The V gene's germline CDR1 is SGHTA and CDR2 FQGTGA. V lost 9 bases and J lost 2, with 19 bases in between. The CDR3 runs to 15 residues. The CDR3 region is CASSPLNGFNTEAFF. The CDR3 DNA sequence: TGTGCCAGTAGCCCCCTCAACGGGTTTAACACTGAAGCTTTCTTT.

Only one count was recorded for this clone. The chain recombines TRBV7-4 with TRBJ2-1, with a weak D call TRBD1 (6 bases). CDR3 size: 14 residues. V lost 1 base to trimming and J lost 3 bases, with 7 bases between them. CDR1 is SGHVT and CDR2 is SQSDAQ in the germline V gene. The chain's CDR3 is CASSLEGGYNEQFF. The CDR3 DNA reads as TGTGCCAGCAGCTTAGAAGGGGGCTACAATGAGCAGTTCTTC.

Notes on this clone: The junction departs from germline at one end; a sequencing error may be responsible. The chain links TRBV18 to TRBJ2-7; weak D call: TRBD1 (5 bases). This CDR3 contains 15 residues. Germline CDR1 and CDR2: KGHSH and LQKENI. In nucleotides, the CDR3 is TGTGCCAGCTCACCCGGTTCGGTAAAACAGGTTGATCAAAACTTC. This gives the protein CASSPGSVKQVDQNF. Complete variable domain (other parts from reference TRBV18 and TRBJ2-7): NAGVMQNPRHLVRRRGQEARLRCSPMKGHSHVYWYRQLPEEGLKFMVYLQKENIIDESGMPKERFSAEFPKEGPSILRIQQVVRGDSAAYFCASSPGSVKQVDQNFGPGTRLTVT.

The genes are TRBV15 and TRBJ1-2; D possibly corresponds to TRBD1 (5 bases). Germline assignment: CDR1 LNHNV and CDR2 YYDKDF (reference sequence). CDR3 length: 14 residues. The V end was cut by 5 bases, the J end by 5 bases, with 15 bases between. CDR3 nucleotides: TGTGCCACCAGCGGGACGGGACTCCTTTATGGCTACACCTTC. Protein sequence: CATSGTGLLYGYTF.

The chain links TRBV2 to TRBJ1-2; 7 positions match TRBD1. This CDR3 is built from 13 residues. Germline lookup yields CDR1 SNHLY and CDR2 FYNNEI. V gave up 6 bases and J gave up 2 bases; unmatched junction bases: 3. DNA for the CDR3: TGTGCCAGCAGGGCACAGGGGAACTATGGCTACACCTTC. Protein: CASRAQGNYGYTF.

The chain combines TRBV27 with TRBJ1-5, with TRBD1 matching over 9 bases. Germline lookup yields CDR1 MNHEY and CDR2 SMNVEV (reference sequence). J lost 7 bases, V lost 5 bases, and 15 bases had no gene match. CDR3 length equals 17 residues. DNA for the CDR3: TGTGCCAGCAGTCTACAGGGGGCCGGGGCATACAGACAGCCCCAGCATTTT. It encodes CASSLQGAGAYRQPQHF.

The chain is built from TRBV5-6 and TRBJ1-6; maybe TRBD1 (6 bases). The CDR3 covers 12 residues. From germline, CDR1 is SGHDT and CDR2 YYEEEE. V lost 4 bases and J 7 bases, leaving 6 bases between the germline ends. CDR3 sequence: CASSQGNSPLHF. The CDR3 DNA sequence: TGTGCCAGCAGCCAGGGGAATTCACCCCTCCACTTT.

The gene calls are TRBV5-1 and TRBJ2-5; 9 bases agree with TRBD1. The germline CDR1 and CDR2 sequences are SGHRS and YFSETQ. CDR3 size: 14 residues. Trimming at V came to 7 bases and at J to 2 bases, leaving 6 bases not matched to a gene. The CDR3 is CASGPGQGQETQYF. DNA of the CDR3: TGCGCCAGCGGCCCTGGACAGGGGCAAGAGACCCAGTACTTC.

V usage is TRBV11-1 and J usage is TRBJ2-1, with D perhaps TRBD1 (6 bases). Trimming cost V 5 bases and J 9 bases, with 20 bases left between them. Germline V gene sequence: CDR1 SGHAT, CDR2 FQDESV (reference sequence). The CDR3 is made up of 15 amino acids. The CDR3 loop is CASSPRQEWTGEQFF. The DNA for the CDR3 is TGTGCCAGCAGCCCCCGACAGGAATGGACCGGTGAGCAGTTCTTC.

The CDR3 reads CASSGPGQHPPRETQYF. Written as DNA, the CDR3 is TGTGCCAGCAGCGGACCGGGACAGCACCCACCTCGGGAGACCCAGTACTTC. The chain has TRBV5-6 and TRBJ2-5; 7 bases fit TRBD1. Per the germline V gene, CDR1 is SGHDT and CDR2 is YYEEEE. The CDR3 is 17 amino acids. Trimming removed 4 bases from V and 5 bases from J; junction bases left unmatched: 17.

In nucleotides, the CDR3 is TGTGCCAGCAGTCCAGCCGGACAGGGAGCCATCATTAACTATGGCTACACCTTC. Encoded protein: CASSPAGQGAIINYGYTF. V gene TRBV27 combines with J gene TRBJ1-2, with 8 positions matching TRBD1. Per germline, CDR1 MNHEY and CDR2 SMNVEV (reference sequence). The J segment lost 1 base and the V segment lost 5 bases, leaving 15 bases of the junction unmatched. This CDR3 is 18 amino acids long.

This chain uses TRBV7-6 with TRBJ2-5, with 9 bases aligning to TRBD1. The ends lost 1 base at V and 6 bases at J; junction bases unmatched: 9. The CDR3 has 16 amino acids. CDR1 is SGHVS and CDR2 is FNYEAQ in the germline V gene. The CDR3: CASSLGTGARIQTQYF. The CDR3 DNA sequence: TGTGCCAGCAGCTTAGGGACAGGGGCGCGAATTCAGACCCAGTACTTC.

This chain links TRBV10-3 with TRBJ2-1; a weak D match, TRBD1 (8 bases). The CDR3 totals 13 residues. The V gene lost 7 bases and the J gene lost 7 bases, with 14 bases spanning the gap. The V gene's germline CDR1 is ENHRY and CDR2 SYGVKD. CDR3 region: CAINGQGGNEQFF. CDR3 in DNA: TGTGCCATCAATGGACAGGGAGGGAATGAGCAGTTCTTC.

The CDR3 here is CASREYRSGGGGYTF. CDR3 in DNA: TGTGCCAGCAGGGAATACCGGTCCGGGGGGGGTGGCTACACCTTC. The chain links TRBV28 to TRBJ1-2; maybe TRBD1 (5 bases). The germline V and J ends were trimmed by 6 bases and 7 bases, with 21 bases remaining between them. Germline V gene sequence: CDR1 MDHEN, CDR2 SYDVKM. The CDR3 covers 15 residues.

This chain links TRBV28 with TRBJ1-2, with D perhaps TRBD1 (5 bases). Germline-derived CDR1 and CDR2 are MDHEN and SYDVKM. V shed 6 bases and J shed 7 bases, with 18 bases lying between them. CDR3 length equals 14 residues. CDR3 in DNA: TGTGCCAGCAGGTCGGGGGATCTCTATCCTGGCTACACCTTC. Its translation: CASRSGDLYPGYTF.

The chain combines TRBV9 with TRBJ2-2; a weak D match, TRBD1 (6 bases). CDR1 is SGDLS and CDR2 is YYNGEE in the germline V gene. This CDR3 has 15 amino acids. The V gene lost 4 bases and the J gene lost 4 bases, with 14 bases spanning the gap. The DNA for the CDR3 is TGTGCCAGCAGCCCCTTGACAGGCACCACCGGGGAGCTGTTTTTT. Its protein is CASSPLTGTTGELFF.

The V call is TRBV7-9, the J call TRBJ2-3; D possibly corresponds to TRBD2 (6 bases). The CDR3 is 16 amino acids. CDR1 SEHNR and CDR2 FQNEAQ come from the germline V gene (reference sequence). Trimming removed 2 bases at V and 1 base at J, with 13 bases between. CDR3 region: CASSLFPGVRTDTQYF. The CDR3 coding sequence is TGTGCCAGCAGCTTATTTCCGGGAGTTCGCACAGATACGCAGTATTTT.